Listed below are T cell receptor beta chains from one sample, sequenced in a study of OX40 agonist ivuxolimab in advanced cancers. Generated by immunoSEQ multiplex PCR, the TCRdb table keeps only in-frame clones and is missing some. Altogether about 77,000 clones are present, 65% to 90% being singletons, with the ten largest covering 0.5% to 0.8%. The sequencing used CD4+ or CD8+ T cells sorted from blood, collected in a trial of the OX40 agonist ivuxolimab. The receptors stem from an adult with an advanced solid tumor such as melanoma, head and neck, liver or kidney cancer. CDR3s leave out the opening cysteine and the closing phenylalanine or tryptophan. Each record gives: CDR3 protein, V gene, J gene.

ASSRGDGYT	TRBV19	TRBJ1-2
ASSPASDRGNYGYT	TRBV18	TRBJ1-2
SAQHLAKETQY	TRBV29-1	TRBJ2-5
AWSTPGRWEKLF	TRBV30	TRBJ1-4
ASTRRAGANSPLH	TRBV5-6	TRBJ1-6
ASSSGTGAYEQY	TRBV5-4	TRBJ2-7
ASSRTSGNTIY	TRBV4-3	TRBJ1-3
ASSDDRATGELF	TRBV6-1	TRBJ2-2
ASSPSQGAGTGANVLT	TRBV5-1	TRBJ2-6
ATRQGLNTEAF	TRBV11-2	TRBJ1-1
AISESNGVGNTIY	TRBV10-3	TRBJ1-3
ASSLERTLPPF	TRBV11-2	TRBJ2-1
ASTPTYEQY	TRBV2	TRBJ2-7
ATPFRENTYQETQY	TRBV6-6	TRBJ2-5
ASSFGGYEQY	TRBV2	TRBJ2-7
ASSLFGQGGGSPLH	TRBV7-2	TRBJ1-6
ASSRTAQGTDTQY	TRBV6-5	TRBJ2-3
ASTPPGSSYEQY	TRBV7-2	TRBJ2-7
ASSRPGDGGNQPQH	TRBV4-2	TRBJ1-5
ASSLLGTIRQY	TRBV11-2	TRBJ2-7
ATKRRGAWEETQY	TRBV5-1	TRBJ2-5
ASNKQAGNEQY	TRBV27	TRBJ2-7